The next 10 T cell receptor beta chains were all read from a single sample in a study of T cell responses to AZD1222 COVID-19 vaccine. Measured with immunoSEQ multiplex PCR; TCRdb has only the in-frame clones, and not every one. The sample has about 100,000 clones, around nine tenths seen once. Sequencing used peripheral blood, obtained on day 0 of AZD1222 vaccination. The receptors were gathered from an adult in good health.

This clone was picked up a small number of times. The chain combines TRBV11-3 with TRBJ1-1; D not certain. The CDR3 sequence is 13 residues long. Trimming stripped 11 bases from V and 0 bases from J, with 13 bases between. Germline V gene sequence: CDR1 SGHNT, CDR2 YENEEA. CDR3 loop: CAASLGLNTEAFF. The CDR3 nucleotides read TGTGCCGCTTCCTTAGGTCTGAACACTGAAGCTTTCTTT. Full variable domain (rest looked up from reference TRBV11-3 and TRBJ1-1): EAGVVQSPRYKIIEKKQPVAFWCNPISGHNTLYWYLQNLGQGPELLIRYENEEAVDDSQLPKDRFSAERLKGVDSTLKIQPAELGDSAVYLCAASLGLNTEAFFGQGTRLTVV.

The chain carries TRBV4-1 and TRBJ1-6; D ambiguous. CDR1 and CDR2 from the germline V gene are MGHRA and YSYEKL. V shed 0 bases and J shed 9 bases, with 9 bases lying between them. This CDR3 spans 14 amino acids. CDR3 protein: CASSQDGRRSPLHF. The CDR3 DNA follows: TGCGCCAGCAGCCAAGATGGCAGGCGTTCACCCCTCCACTTT.

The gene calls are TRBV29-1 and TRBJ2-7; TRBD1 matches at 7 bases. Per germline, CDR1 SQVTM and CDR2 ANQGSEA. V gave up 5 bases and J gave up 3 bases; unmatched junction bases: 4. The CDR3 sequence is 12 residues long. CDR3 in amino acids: CSVRTGDYEQYF. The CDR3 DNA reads TGCAGCGTTCGGACAGGCGACTACGAGCAGTACTTC.

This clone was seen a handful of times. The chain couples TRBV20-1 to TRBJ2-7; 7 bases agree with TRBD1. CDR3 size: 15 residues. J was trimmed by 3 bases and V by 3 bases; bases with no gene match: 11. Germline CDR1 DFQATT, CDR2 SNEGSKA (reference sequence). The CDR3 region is CSASRAGTAIYEQYF. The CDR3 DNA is TGCAGTGCTAGTCGTGCCGGGACAGCAATCTACGAGCAGTACTTC.

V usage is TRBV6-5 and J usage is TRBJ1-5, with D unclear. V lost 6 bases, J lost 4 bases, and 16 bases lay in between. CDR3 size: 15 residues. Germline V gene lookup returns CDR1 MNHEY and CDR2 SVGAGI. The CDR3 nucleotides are TGTGCCAGCAGGAGGATCACCGGTAATAATCAGCCCCAGCATTTT. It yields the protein CASRRITGNNQPQHF.

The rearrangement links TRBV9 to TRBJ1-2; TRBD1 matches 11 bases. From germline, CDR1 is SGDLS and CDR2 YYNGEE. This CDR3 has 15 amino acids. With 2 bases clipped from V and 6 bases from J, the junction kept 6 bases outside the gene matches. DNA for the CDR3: TGTGCCAGCAGCGTCGGGACAGGGGGAGATGATGGCTACACCTTC. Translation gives CASSVGTGGDDGYTF.

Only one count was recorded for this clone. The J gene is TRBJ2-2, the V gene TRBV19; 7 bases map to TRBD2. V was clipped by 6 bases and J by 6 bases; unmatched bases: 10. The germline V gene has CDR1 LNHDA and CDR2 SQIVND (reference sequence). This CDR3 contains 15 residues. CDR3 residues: CASRPGLPKAGELFF. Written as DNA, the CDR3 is TGTGCCAGTAGGCCGGGACTACCCAAGGCCGGGGAGCTGTTTTTT.

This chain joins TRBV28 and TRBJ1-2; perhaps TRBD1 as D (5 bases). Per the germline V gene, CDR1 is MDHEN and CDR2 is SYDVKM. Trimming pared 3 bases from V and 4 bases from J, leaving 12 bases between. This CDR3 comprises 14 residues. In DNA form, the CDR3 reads TGTGCCAGCAGTTTCTCCAGGGAAGGCTATGGCTACACCTTC. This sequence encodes CASSFSREGYGYTF.

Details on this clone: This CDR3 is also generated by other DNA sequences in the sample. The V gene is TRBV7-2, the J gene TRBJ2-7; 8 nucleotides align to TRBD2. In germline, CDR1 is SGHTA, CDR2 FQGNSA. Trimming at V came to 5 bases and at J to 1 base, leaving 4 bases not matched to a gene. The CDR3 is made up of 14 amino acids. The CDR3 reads CASSPAGGSYEQYF. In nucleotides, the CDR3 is TGTGCCAGCAGCCCGGCGGGGGGTTCCTACGAGCAGTACTTC.

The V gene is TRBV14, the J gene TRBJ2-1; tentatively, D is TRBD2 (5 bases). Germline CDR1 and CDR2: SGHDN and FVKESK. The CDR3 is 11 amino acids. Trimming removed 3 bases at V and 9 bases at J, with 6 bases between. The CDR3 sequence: CASSHGIEQFF. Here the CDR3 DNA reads TGTGCCAGCAGCCACGGGATTGAGCAGTTCTTC. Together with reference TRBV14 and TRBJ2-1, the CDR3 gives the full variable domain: EAGVTQFPSHSVIEKGQTVTLRCDPISGHDNLYWYRRVMGKEIKFLLHFVKESKQDESGMPNNRFLAERTGGTYSTLKVQPAELEDSGVYFCASSHGIEQFFGPGTRLTVL.